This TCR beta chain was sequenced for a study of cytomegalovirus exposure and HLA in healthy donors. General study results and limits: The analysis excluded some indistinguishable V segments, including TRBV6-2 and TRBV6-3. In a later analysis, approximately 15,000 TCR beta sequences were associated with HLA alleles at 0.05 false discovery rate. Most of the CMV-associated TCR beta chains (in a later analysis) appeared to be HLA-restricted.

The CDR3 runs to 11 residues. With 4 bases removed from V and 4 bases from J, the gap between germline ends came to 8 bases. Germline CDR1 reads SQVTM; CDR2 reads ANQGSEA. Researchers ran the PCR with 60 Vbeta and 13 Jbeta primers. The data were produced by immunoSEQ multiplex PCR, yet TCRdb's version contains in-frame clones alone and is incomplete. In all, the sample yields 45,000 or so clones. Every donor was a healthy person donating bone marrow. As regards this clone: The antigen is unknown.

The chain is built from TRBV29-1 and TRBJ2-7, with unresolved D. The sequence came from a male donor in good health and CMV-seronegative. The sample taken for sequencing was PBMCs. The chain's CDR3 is CSVGTEYEQYF. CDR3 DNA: TGCAGCGTTGGTACAGAATACGAGCAGTACTTC.